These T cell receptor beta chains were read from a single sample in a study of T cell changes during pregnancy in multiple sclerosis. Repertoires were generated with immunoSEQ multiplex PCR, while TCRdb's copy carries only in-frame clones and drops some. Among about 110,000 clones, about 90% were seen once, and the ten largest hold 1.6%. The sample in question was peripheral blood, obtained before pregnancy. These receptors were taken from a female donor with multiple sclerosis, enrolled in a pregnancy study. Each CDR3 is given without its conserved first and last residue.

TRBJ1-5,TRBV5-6,ASSRTASNQPQH
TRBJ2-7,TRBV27,ASSPRGTGSSYEQY
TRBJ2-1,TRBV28,ASRSTSGEYNEQF
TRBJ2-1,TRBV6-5,ASTETSGGYNEQF
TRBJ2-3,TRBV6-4,ASSDAGGTDTQY
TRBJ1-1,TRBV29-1,SGRQGNTEAF
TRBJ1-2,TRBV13,ASSSGPSVAGGYT
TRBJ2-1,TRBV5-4,AILGGAKQF
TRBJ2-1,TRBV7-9,ASSSPRGAGLSSYNEQF
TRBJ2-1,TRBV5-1,ASSGGQGSYNEQF
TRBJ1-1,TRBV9,ASNSIQGNTEAF
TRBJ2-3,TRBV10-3,AISNLAGGTISTDTQY
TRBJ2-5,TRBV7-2,ASSLARASWSETQY
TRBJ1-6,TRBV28,ASSLGGQGGSPLH
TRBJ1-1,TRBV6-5,ASRQTGTLVSEAF
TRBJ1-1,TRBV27,ASSLGRATEAF
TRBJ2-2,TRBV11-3,ASRQGDGGTGELF
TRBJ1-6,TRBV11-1,ASSPRPGRSPLH